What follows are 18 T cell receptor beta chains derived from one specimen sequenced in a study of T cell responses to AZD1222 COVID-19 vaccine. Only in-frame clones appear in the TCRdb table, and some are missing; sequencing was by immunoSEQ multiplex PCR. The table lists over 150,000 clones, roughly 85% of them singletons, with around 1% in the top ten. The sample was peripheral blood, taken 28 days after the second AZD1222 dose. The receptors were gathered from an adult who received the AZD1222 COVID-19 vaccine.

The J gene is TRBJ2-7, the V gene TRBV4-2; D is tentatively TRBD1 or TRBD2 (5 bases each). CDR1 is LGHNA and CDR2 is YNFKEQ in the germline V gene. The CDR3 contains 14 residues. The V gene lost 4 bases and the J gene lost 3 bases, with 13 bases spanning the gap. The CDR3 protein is CASSRAGARYEQYF. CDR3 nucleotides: TGTGCCAGCAGCCGGGCCGGGGCCCGCTACGAGCAGTACTTC.

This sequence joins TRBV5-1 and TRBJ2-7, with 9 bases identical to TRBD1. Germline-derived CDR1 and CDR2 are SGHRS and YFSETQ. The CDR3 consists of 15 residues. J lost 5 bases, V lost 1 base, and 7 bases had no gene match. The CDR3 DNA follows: TGCGCCAGCAGCTTGACGGACAGGGGTATTCACGAGCAGTACTTC. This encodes CASSLTDRGIHEQYF.

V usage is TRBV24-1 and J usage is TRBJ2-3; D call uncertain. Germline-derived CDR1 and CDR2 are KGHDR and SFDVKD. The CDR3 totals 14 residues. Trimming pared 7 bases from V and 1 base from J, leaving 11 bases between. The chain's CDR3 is CATRRRDRTDTQYF. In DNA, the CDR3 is TGTGCCACCAGAAGAAGAGATCGCACAGATACGCAGTATTTT.

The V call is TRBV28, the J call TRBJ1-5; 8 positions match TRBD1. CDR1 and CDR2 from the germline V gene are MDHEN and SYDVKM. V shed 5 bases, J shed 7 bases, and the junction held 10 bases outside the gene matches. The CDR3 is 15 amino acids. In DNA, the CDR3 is TGTGCCAGCAGTCCACGGACAGGGAACTACCAGCCCCAGCATTTT. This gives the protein CASSPRTGNYQPQHF.

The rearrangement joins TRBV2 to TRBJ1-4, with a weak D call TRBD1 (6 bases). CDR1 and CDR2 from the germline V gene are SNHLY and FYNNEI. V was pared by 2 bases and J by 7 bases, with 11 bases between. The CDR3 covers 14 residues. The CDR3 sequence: CASSEWGAGEKLFF. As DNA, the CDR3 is TGTGCCAGCAGTGAATGGGGGGCAGGTGAAAAACTGTTTTTT.

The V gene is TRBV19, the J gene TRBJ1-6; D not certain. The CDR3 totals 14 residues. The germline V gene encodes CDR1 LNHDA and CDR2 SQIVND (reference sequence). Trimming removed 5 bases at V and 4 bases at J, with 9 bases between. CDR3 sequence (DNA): TGTGCCAGTAGTTACAAGAGTTATAATTCACCCCTCCACTTT. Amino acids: CASSYKSYNSPLHF. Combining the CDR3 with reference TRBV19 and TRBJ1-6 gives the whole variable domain DGGITQSPKYLFRKEGQNVTLSCEQNLNHDAMYWYRQDPGQGLRLIYYSQIVNDFQKGDIAEGYSVSREKKESFPLTVTSAQKNPTAFYLCASSYKSYNSPLHFGNGTRLTVT.

CDR3: CASSVIYERNNEKLFF. In DNA, the CDR3 is TGTGCCAGCAGTGTGATCTACGAGAGGAATAATGAAAAACTGTTTTTT. The chain has TRBV6-1 and TRBJ1-4; D is ambiguous. Between the trimmed V and J ends, which lost 4 bases and 4 bases, there was a span of 16 bases. CDR3 length: 16 amino acids. CDR1 is MNHNS, CDR2 SASEGT, per germline.

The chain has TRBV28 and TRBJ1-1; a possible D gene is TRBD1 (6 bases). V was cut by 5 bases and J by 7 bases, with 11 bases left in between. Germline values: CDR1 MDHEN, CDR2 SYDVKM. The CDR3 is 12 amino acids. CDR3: CASSGGLVEAFF. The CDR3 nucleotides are TGTGCCAGCAGTGGGGGGCTAGTTGAAGCTTTCTTT.

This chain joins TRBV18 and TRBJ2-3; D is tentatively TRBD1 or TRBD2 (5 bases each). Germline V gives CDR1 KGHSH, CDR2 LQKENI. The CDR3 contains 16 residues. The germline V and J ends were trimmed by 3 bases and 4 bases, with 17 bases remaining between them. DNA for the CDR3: TGTGCCAGCTCACCCGGGACCCCTCTGAGGGCAGATACGCAGTATTTT. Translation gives CASSPGTPLRADTQYF. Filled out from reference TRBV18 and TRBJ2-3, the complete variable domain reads NAGVMQNPRHLVRRRGQEARLRCSPMKGHSHVYWYRQLPEEGLKFMVYLQKENIIDESGMPKERFSAEFPKEGPSILRIQQVVRGDSAAYFCASSPGTPLRADTQYFGPGTRLTVL.

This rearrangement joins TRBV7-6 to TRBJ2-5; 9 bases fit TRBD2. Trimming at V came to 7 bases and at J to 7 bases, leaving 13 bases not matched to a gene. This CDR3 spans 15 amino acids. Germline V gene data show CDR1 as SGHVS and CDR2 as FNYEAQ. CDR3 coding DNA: TGTGCCAGCACCTCTGGCGGGGGGGCGGGTTCGACCCAGTACTTC. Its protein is CASTSGGGAGSTQYF.

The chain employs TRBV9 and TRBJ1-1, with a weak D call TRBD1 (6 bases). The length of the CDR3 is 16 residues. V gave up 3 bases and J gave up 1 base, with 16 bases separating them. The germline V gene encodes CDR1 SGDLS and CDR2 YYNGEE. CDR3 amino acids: CASSEGRTEKNTEAFF. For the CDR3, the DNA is TGTGCCAGCAGCGAGGGGAGGACAGAAAAGAACACTGAAGCTTTCTTT.

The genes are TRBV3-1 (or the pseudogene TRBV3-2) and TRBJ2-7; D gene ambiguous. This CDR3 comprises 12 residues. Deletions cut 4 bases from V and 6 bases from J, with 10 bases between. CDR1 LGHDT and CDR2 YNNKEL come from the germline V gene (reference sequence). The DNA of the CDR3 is TGTGCCAGCAGCCCCCCGATTGGCGAGCAGTACTTC. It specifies CASSPPIGEQYF.

The CDR3 loop is CSVVLDRGLRETQYF. The CDR3 region has the DNA TGCAGCGTCGTATTAGACAGGGGACTTAGAGAGACCCAGTACTTC. This chain links TRBV29-1 with TRBJ2-5, with 8 bases that match TRBD1. The trim removed 6 bases at V and 4 bases at J, leaving 13 bases unmatched. The CDR3 runs to 15 residues. Germline V gene data show CDR1 as SQVTM and CDR2 as ANQGSEA.

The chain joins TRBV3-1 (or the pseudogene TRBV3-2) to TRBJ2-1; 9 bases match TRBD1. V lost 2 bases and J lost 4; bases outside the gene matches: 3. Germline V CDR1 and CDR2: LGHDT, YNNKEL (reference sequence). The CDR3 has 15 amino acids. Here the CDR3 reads CASSQLGTGYNEQFF. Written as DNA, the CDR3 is TGTGCCAGCAGCCAACTTGGGACAGGGTACAATGAGCAGTTCTTC.

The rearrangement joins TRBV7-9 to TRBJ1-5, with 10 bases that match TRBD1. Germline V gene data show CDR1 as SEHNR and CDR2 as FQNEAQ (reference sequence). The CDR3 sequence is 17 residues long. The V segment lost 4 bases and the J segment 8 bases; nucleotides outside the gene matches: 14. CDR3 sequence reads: CASSSADEPGQGKPQHF. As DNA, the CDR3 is TGTGCCAGCAGCTCCGCCGACGAACCGGGACAGGGGAAGCCCCAGCATTTT.

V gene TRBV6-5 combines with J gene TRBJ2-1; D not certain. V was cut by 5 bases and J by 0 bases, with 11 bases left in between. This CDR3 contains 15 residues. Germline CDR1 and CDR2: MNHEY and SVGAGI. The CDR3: CASSRTVSSYNEQFF. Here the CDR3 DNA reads TGTGCCAGCAGTCGGACGGTTAGCTCCTACAATGAGCAGTTCTTC.

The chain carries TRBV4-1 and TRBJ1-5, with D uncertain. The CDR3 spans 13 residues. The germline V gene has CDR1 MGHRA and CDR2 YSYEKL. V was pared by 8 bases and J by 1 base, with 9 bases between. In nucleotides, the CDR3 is TGCGCCAGCGCGAGAGGGAGCAATCAGCCCCAGCATTTT. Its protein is CASARGSNQPQHF.

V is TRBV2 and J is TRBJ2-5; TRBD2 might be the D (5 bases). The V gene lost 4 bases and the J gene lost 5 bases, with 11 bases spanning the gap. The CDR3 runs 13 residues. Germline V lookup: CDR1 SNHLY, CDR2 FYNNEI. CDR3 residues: CASSVNRGETQYF. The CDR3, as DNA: TGTGCCAGCAGTGTGAACCGAGGGGAGACCCAGTACTTC.